The 26 T cell receptor beta chains below come from one sample, sequenced in a study of early T cells in non-severe SARS-CoV-2 infection. Each CDR3 protein gets one entry after TCRdb re-called the 5' RACE reads with MiXCR. This table holds roughly 99,000 distinct CDR3 sequences, around 10% found once. The sample taken for sequencing was whole blood. The receptor set was obtained from an adult who was a healthcare worker with PCR-confirmed SARS-CoV-2 infection or an uninfected control (not recorded which).

The rearrangement joins TRBV11-2 to TRBJ2-3, with D possibly being TRBD2 (6 bases). Trimming removed 6 bases from V and 1 base from J, with 14 bases in between. Germline loops: CDR1 SGHAT, CDR2 FQNNGV. The CDR3 extends over 15 amino acids. The CDR3 sequence is CASRSLRGRTDTQYF. Here the CDR3 DNA reads TGTGCCAGCAGGAGTTTGCGGGGTCGCACAGATACGCAGTATTTT.

The rearrangement links TRBV15 to TRBJ2-7; D is perhaps TRBD2 (5 bases). Between the trimmed V and J ends, which lost 3 bases and 4 bases, there was a span of 19 bases. Germline loops: CDR1 LNHNV, CDR2 YYDKDF (reference sequence). This CDR3 has 16 amino acids. CDR3 sequence reads: CATSRGRTGNRYEQYF. The CDR3 coding sequence is TGTGCCACCAGCAGGGGCAGAACGGGGAATAGGTACGAGCAGTACTTC.

A few counts support this clonotype. Compared with germline, one end of the junction differs, possibly owing to a read error. The chain carries TRBV29-1 and TRBJ2-3; 9 bases are a match to TRBD2. The germline gives CDR1 SQVTM, CDR2 ANQGSEA. The CDR3 loop spans 14 amino acids. Here the CDR3 reads CSVEFSGSIDTQYF. The CDR3 coding sequence is TGCAGCGTTGAGTTTAGCGGGAGCATAGATACGCAGTATTTT.

This clonotype was picked up a small number of times. This chain links TRBV12-3 or TRBV12-4 with TRBJ1-5; D uncertain. This CDR3 is built from 13 residues. Trimming removed 8 bases at V and 7 bases at J, with 15 bases between. The CDR3 region has the DNA TGTGCCAGCCTTAGGACGGTAGGGCAGCCCCAGCATTTT. Translating it yields CASLRTVGQPQHF.

This clonotype showed up many times. The chain joins TRBV2 to TRBJ1-6, with D unresolved. CDR3 length equals 15 residues. Germline-derived CDR1 and CDR2 are SNHLY and FYNNEI. The V end lost 6 bases, the J end lost 9 bases, and 18 bases lay between the germline ends. This chain's CDR3 is CASSAGRVEVSPLHF. The CDR3 DNA follows: TGTGCCAGCAGCGCAGGACGGGTCGAAGTTTCACCCCTCCACTTT.

This clonotype was recorded at least ten times. The chain has TRBV20-1 and TRBJ1-1; D unclear. The CDR3 runs 11 residues. The V end lost 5 bases, the J end lost 7 bases, and 11 bases lay between the germline ends. From germline, CDR1 is DFQATT and CDR2 SNEGSKA (reference sequence). CDR3 sequence (DNA): TGCAGTGCTGCTTCGTCGTTTGAAGCTTTCTTT. It is translated as CSAASSFEAFF.

V and J are TRBV5-1 and TRBJ2-3, with D tentatively TRBD2 (6 bases). Trimming shortened V by 3 bases and J by 2 bases, and 13 bases separated the two germline ends. CDR3 size: 15 residues. Germline V gene sequence: CDR1 SGHRS, CDR2 YFSETQ. CDR3 nucleotide sequence: TGCGCCAGCAGCTCCTTGGAGGGCCCCACAGATACGCAGTATTTT. This gives the protein CASSSLEGPTDTQYF.

This clonotype was seen a few times. J is TRBJ2-1 and V is TRBV6-1; TRBD2 agrees at 11 bases. Germline V CDR1 and CDR2: MNHNS, SASEGT. V gave up 1 base and J gave up 9 bases; unmatched junction bases: 5. The CDR3 length is 15 residues. CDR3 sequence reads: CASSEEIAGGGEQFF. CDR3 in DNA: TGTGCCAGCAGTGAAGAAATAGCGGGAGGGGGTGAGCAGTTCTTC.

This clonotype has only a few counts. The chain combines TRBV4-1 with TRBJ2-7; D is ambiguous. CDR1 is MGHRA, CDR2 YSYEKL, per germline. The CDR3 length is 14 residues. Trimming pared 4 bases from V and 2 bases from J, leaving 12 bases between. CDR3 in amino acids: CASSLPGRTYEQYF. The CDR3 DNA follows: TGCGCCAGCAGCCTACCAGGACGGACCTACGAGCAGTACTTC.

This clonotype was seen at least ten times. The chain recombines TRBV5-1 with TRBJ1-1; tentatively, D is TRBD1 (5 bases). Per germline, CDR1 SGHRS and CDR2 YFSETQ. V gave up 4 bases and J gave up 0 bases, with 16 bases separating them. The CDR3 consists of 16 residues. DNA for the CDR3: TGCGCCAGCAGCGGAGGGAGGGGCAATATGAACACTGAAGCTTTCTTT. Protein: CASSGGRGNMNTEAFF. Full variable domain (missing parts from reference TRBV5-1 and TRBJ1-1): KAGVTQTPRYLIKTRGQQVTLSCSPISGHRSVSWYQQTPGQGLQFLFEYFSETQRNKGNFPGRFSGRQFSNSRSEMNVSTLELGDSALYLCASSGGRGNMNTEAFFGQGTRLTVV.

This chain links TRBV20-1 with TRBJ1-1, with a tentative D call TRBD1 (5 bases). The CDR3 runs to 14 residues. Deletions cut 2 bases from V and 1 base from J, with 11 bases between. Germline loops: CDR1 DFQATT, CDR2 SNEGSKA (reference sequence). CDR3 protein: CSARIPGTNTEAFF. The CDR3 nucleotides are TGCAGTGCTAGAATTCCGGGGACGAACACTGAAGCTTTCTTT.

This clonotype was counted at least ten times. The rearrangement uses TRBV6-1 and TRBJ1-6; the match to TRBD1 covers 7 bases. The CDR3 spans 15 residues. Germline CDR1 reads MNHNS; CDR2 reads SASEGT. The V and J ends lost 8 bases and 7 bases, in that order; junction bases with no gene match: 11. CDR3: CASGRRQGGNSPLHF. For the CDR3, the DNA is TGTGCCAGCGGACGCCGACAGGGTGGGAATTCACCCCTCCACTTT.

The chain uses TRBV11-1 and TRBJ2-1; maybe TRBD2 (5 bases). V was shortened by 1 base and J by 11 bases, with 9 bases between the two germline ends. Per germline, CDR1 SGHAT and CDR2 FQDESV (reference sequence). This CDR3 region has 12 residues. DNA of the CDR3: TGTGCCAGCAGCTTAGATAGGAGGAAGCAGTTCTTC. Translating it yields CASSLDRRKQFF.

The J gene is TRBJ2-7, the V gene TRBV30; D may be TRBD1 (5 bases). V lost 0 bases and J lost 1, with 7 bases in between. CDR3 length equals 13 residues. Germline assignment: CDR1 GTSNPN and CDR2 SVGIG (reference sequence). CDR3 loop: CAWSVKGSYEQYF. CDR3 bases: TGTGCCTGGAGTGTAAAGGGGTCCTACGAGCAGTACTTC.

This clonotype was counted once. This may arise from a read error, as a much more abundant clone is one base away. DNA for the CDR3: TGCGCCAACAGCGGGACAGGGGAAGTCCACTATGGCTACACCTTC. Amino acids: CANSGTGEVHYGYTF. The rearrangement joins TRBV4-1 to TRBJ1-2; 10 bases map to TRBD1. CDR1 is MGHRA, CDR2 YSYEKL, per germline. The CDR3 is made up of 15 amino acids.

The rearrangement joins TRBV2 to TRBJ1-6; a weak D match, TRBD1 (5 bases). The CDR3 contains 16 residues. CDR1 and CDR2 from the germline V gene are SNHLY and FYNNEI. Trimming removed 3 bases from V and 7 bases from J, with 16 bases in between. In DNA form, the CDR3 reads TGTGCCAGCAGTGAGGGGCAGACAGCCCTAAATTCACCCCTCCACTTT. Protein sequence: CASSEGQTALNSPLHF.

The sample holds many counts of this clonotype. This chain links TRBV28 with TRBJ2-7; D may match TRBD1 or TRBD2 (5 bases each). The germline V gene has CDR1 MDHEN and CDR2 SYDVKM. This CDR3 has 12 amino acids. The ends were cut back, 5 bases at V and 9 bases at J, with 14 bases in the middle. The CDR3 nucleotides are TGTGCCAGCAGTCCCGTGAGGGGTAGGCAGTACTTC. It is translated as CASSPVRGRQYF.

This clonotype was detected many times. The rearrangement uses TRBV6-5 and TRBJ1-6; 9 nucleotides agree with TRBD1. Germline-derived CDR1 and CDR2 are MNHEY and SVGAGI. The CDR3 is 16 residues long. V shed 6 bases, J shed 8 bases, and the junction held 11 bases outside the gene matches. The CDR3, as DNA: TGTGCCAGCAGCTATACCGGGACAGGGTCATATTCACCCCTCCACTTT. Translating gives CASSYTGTGSYSPLHF.

This clonotype was picked up many times. This chain uses TRBV7-9 with TRBJ2-7, with TRBD1 as a possible D gene (5 bases). The germline gives CDR1 SEHNR, CDR2 FQNEAQ (reference sequence). The CDR3 runs 14 residues. V was trimmed by 5 bases and J by 2 bases, leaving 13 bases between them. CDR3 sequence: CASSPRIGAYEQYF. CDR3 sequence (DNA): TGTGCCAGCAGCCCAAGGATAGGGGCCTACGAGCAGTACTTC.

This clonotype was seen ten or more times. One end of the junction fails to match germline, which may point to a read error. The genes are TRBV12-3 or TRBV12-4 and TRBJ2-1; TRBD2 might be the D (6 bases). The CDR3 is made up of 13 amino acids. In DNA, the CDR3 is TGTGCCAGCAGCGGACTATCCCAGAATGGGCAGTTCTTC. Amino acid sequence: CASSGLSQNGQFF.

This clonotype was detected ten times or more. J is TRBJ2-1 and V is TRBV7-2; D perhaps matches TRBD1 (5 bases). The CDR3 consists of 16 residues. The germline gives CDR1 SGHTA, CDR2 FQGNSA. V lost 5 bases and J lost 4, with 18 bases in between. DNA of the CDR3: TGTGCCAGCAGCCAGGGTCTTAGCACAGGATACAATGAGCAGTTCTTC. Translation gives CASSQGLSTGYNEQFF. The full variable domain, completed using reference TRBV7-2 and TRBJ2-1, is GAGVSQSPSNKVTEKGKDVELRCDPISGHTALYWYRQSLGQGLEFLIYFQGNSAPDKSGLPSDRFSAERTGGSVSTLTIQRTQQEDSAVYLCASSQGLSTGYNEQFFGPGTRLTVL.

In this sample, this clonotype turned up once. The chain recombines TRBV7-8 with TRBJ2-2, with 8 bases matching TRBD2. The CDR3 has 18 amino acids. The ends lost 5 bases at V and 4 bases at J; junction bases unmatched: 15. Per the germline V gene, CDR1 is SGHVS and CDR2 is FQNEAQ. DNA of the CDR3: TGTGCCAGCAGCCCTCACAGGGTGCCTAGCGGGTCCACCGGGGAGCTGTTTTTT. Translated: CASSPHRVPSGSTGELFF.

This clonotype was seen many times. The chain carries TRBV28 and TRBJ2-1; 7 positions match TRBD2. Germline V gives CDR1 MDHEN, CDR2 SYDVKM. The V segment lost 3 bases and the J segment 0 bases; nucleotides outside the gene matches: 8. The CDR3 sequence is 17 residues long. The CDR3: CASSFSLARSSYNEQFF. CDR3 sequence (DNA): TGTGCCAGCAGTTTTTCACTAGCGCGCAGCTCCTACAATGAGCAGTTCTTC.

This clonotype was counted a few times. This sequence joins TRBV5-8 and TRBJ1-1; D is possibly TRBD1 (6 bases). The ends were cut back, 0 bases at V and 0 bases at J, with 12 bases in the middle. CDR1 is SGHTS, CDR2 YDEGEE, per germline. The CDR3 length is 16 residues. The CDR3 region has the DNA TGTGCCAGCAGCTTGGTCAATGGGGGGCTGAACACTGAAGCTTTCTTT. It yields the protein CASSLVNGGLNTEAFF. The variable domain in full, completed from reference TRBV5-8 and TRBJ1-1, reads EAGVTQSPTHLIKTRGQQATLRCSPISGHTSVYWYQQALGLGLQFLLWYDEGEERNRGNFPPRFSGRQFPNYSSELNVNALELEDSALYLCASSLVNGGLNTEAFFGQGTRLTVV.

This clonotype was seen many times. V is TRBV5-6 and J is TRBJ1-4; D uncertain. The CDR3 has 15 residues. CDR1 is SGHDT and CDR2 is YYEEEE in the germline V gene. With 4 bases removed from V and 7 bases from J, the gap between germline ends came to 17 bases. The CDR3 DNA is TGTGCCAGCAGCGGCGCCGGGAGGGCCAGTGAAAAACTGTTTTTT. Its protein product is CASSGAGRASEKLFF.

This clonotype appeared a few times. The V and J genes are TRBV29-1 and TRBJ2-1, with 9 bases identical to TRBD2. CDR1 is SQVTM, CDR2 ANQGSEA, per germline. The CDR3 covers 14 residues. J lost 2 bases, V lost 5 bases, and 4 bases had no gene match. The CDR3: CSVLSGSAYNEQFF. CDR3 in DNA: TGCAGCGTTCTTAGCGGGAGTGCCTACAATGAGCAGTTCTTC.